This T cell receptor (beta chain) was retrieved from a study of OX40 agonist ivuxolimab in advanced cancers. Study details: The patients received ivuxolimab by intravenous route every 2 weeks at 0.01 to 10 mg/kg. Age averaged about 66 years (range about 23 to 80), and 82.7% were male. Study results and caveats: Certain nonresponders additionally had low normalized T-cell clonal expansion.

Produced via immunoSEQ multiplex PCR; TCRdb's table is partial and in-frame only. The sample lists around 40,000 clones, more than 75% occurring once. For this clone: Its antigen is unknown.

The germline gives CDR1 MNHEY, CDR2 SVGAGI. Trimming pared 2 bases from V and 5 bases from J, leaving 9 bases between. The CDR3 totals 13 residues. V and J are TRBV6-5 and TRBJ1-1, with D hard to call. The sample here was CD4+ or CD8+ T cells sorted from blood, taken in a trial of the OX40 agonist ivuxolimab. This receptor was taken from an adult with an advanced solid tumor such as melanoma, head and neck, liver or kidney cancer. This chain's CDR3 is CASSYTVGTEAFF. The CDR3 DNA follows: TGTGCCAGCAGTTACACCGTAGGTACTGAAGCTTTCTTT.